Below are 20 T cell receptor beta chains sequenced from a single sample in a study of blood T cells in healthy people across ages. Through a sample-barcoded 5' primer and a J-beta primer mix, a second PCR was run for about 6 to 11 cycles. Using its own MiXCR run on the 5' RACE reads, TCRdb lists one record per CDR3 protein. Altogether around 280,000 distinct CDR3 sequences are present, around 27% being singletons, with the ten largest covering approximately 30%. Sequenced material: blood. Receptors originate from a woman aged 70-85 years in good health.

CDR3 amino acids: CASSPSIHQLGDLYGYTF. In nucleotides, the CDR3 is TGCGCCAGCAGCCCTTCCATCCACCAACTTGGGGACCTCTATGGCTACACCTTC. The chain uses TRBV5-1 and TRBJ1-2; the D gene is possibly TRBD1 (5 bases). Trimming left V 4 bases short and J 4 bases short, with 26 bases between. Looked up from germline, CDR1 is SGHRS and CDR2 is YFSETQ. This CDR3 is 18 amino acids long.

This clonotype was seen a handful of times. The chain carries TRBV6-1 and TRBJ1-5; D may correspond to TRBD1 or TRBD2 (7 bases each). The DNA end is a closer match to TRBJ2-3, so the J assignment may be wrong. The CDR3 totals 17 residues. Germline V gives CDR1 MNHNS, CDR2 SASEGT. The CDR3: CASCNTWGQTSNQPQYF. The CDR3 nucleotides read TGTGCCAGCTGCAACACTTGGGGACAGACTAGCAATCAGCCCCAGTATTTT.

This clonotype was counted between two and nine times. The chain carries TRBV29-1 and TRBJ2-5; unclear D gene. Germline values: CDR1 SQVTM, CDR2 ANQGSEA. The CDR3 is 12 amino acids. The V gene lost 3 bases and the J gene lost 4 bases, with 9 bases spanning the gap. The CDR3 loop is CSVDLQRETQYF. The CDR3 nucleotides are TGCAGCGTTGATCTACAGCGAGAGACCCAGTACTTC.

This clonotype was counted between two and nine times. This chain uses TRBV6-4 with TRBJ1-5; D unresolved. The CDR3 length is 13 residues. Germline loops: CDR1 MRHNA, CDR2 SNTAGT. Trimming stripped 10 bases from V and 7 bases from J, with 17 bases between. The CDR3 DNA follows: TGTGCCACAAAGAGGACCCTCAAACAGCCCCAGCATTTT. It translates to CATKRTLKQPQHF.

This clonotype showed up just a few times. The rearrangement uses TRBV7-9 and TRBJ2-7; D is possibly TRBD1 (5 bases). The end of the DNA is better explained by TRBJ2-1, so the J call may be wrong. This CDR3 region has 13 residues. Germline CDR1 and CDR2: SEHNR and FQNEAQ (reference sequence). The CDR3 DNA reads TGTGCCAGCGGGGCCGACGTGATGGGCGGGCAGTTCTTC. Protein: CASGADVMGGQFF.

The chain uses TRBV27 and TRBJ1-5; TRBD1 agrees at 7 bases. The V segment lost 8 bases and the J segment 1 base; nucleotides outside the gene matches: 8. Germline lookup yields CDR1 MNHEY and CDR2 SMNVEV (reference sequence). This CDR3 is built from 15 residues. The CDR3 DNA is TGTGCCAGCGGAGGAGCAGGGGGAAGCAATCAGCCCCAGCATTTT. Residues: CASGGAGGSNQPQHF.

The genes are TRBV6-1 and TRBJ2-4, with D uncertain. The CDR3 length is 15 residues. Trimming took 6 bases from V and 1 from J, leaving 13 bases between them. Germline values: CDR1 MNHNS, CDR2 SASEGT. The CDR3 nucleotides are TGTGCCAGCAGCGGAAGCGAAGGGGCCAAAAACATTCAGTACTTC. Translating gives CASSGSEGAKNIQYF.

V and J are TRBV4-1 and TRBJ2-1; 10 bases line up with TRBD1. Losses at the gene ends were 3 bases for V and 7 bases for J; bases not matched to a gene: 15. The CDR3 runs to 18 residues. Germline loops: CDR1 MGHRA, CDR2 YSYEKL. DNA of the CDR3: TGCGCCAGCAGCCAGGAAAACTCCGGGACAGGGGCCCAAAATGAGCAGTTCTTC. This sequence encodes CASSQENSGTGAQNEQFF.

DNA for the CDR3: TGCAGTGCTAGAGATCGAAGGCAGTTCAACTATGGCTACACCTTC. Translation: CSARDRRQFNYGYTF. This chain joins TRBV20-1 and TRBJ1-2; D is undetermined. The V end lost 0 bases, the J end lost 2 bases, and 13 bases lay between the germline ends. The germline V gene encodes CDR1 DFQATT and CDR2 SNEGSKA (reference sequence). The length of the CDR3 is 15 residues.

This chain connects TRBV20-1 to TRBJ2-4; 8 bases align to TRBD2. CDR3 length: 15 amino acids. CDR1 and CDR2 (germline): DFQATT, SNEGSKA (reference sequence). The V gene end was trimmed by 4 bases and the J gene end by 0 bases; junction bases not matched to a gene: 5. CDR3 sequence reads: CSATGGVGAKNIQYF. The CDR3 bases are TGCAGTGCTACGGGGGGGGTCGGAGCCAAAAACATTCAGTACTTC.

The rearrangement joins TRBV6-1 to TRBJ1-1; no clear D gene. The V gene's germline CDR1 is MNHNS and CDR2 SASEGT. V lost 7 bases and J lost 3, with 9 bases in between. The CDR3 runs 12 residues. In DNA, the CDR3 is TGTGCCAGCATCCGGGCGCACACTGAAGCTTTCTTT. Translating it yields CASIRAHTEAFF.

In this sample, this clonotype turned up many times. The chain couples TRBV29-1 to TRBJ1-2, with no clear D. V was trimmed by 5 bases and J by 0 bases, leaving 16 bases between them. From germline, CDR1 is SQVTM and CDR2 ANQGSEA. The CDR3 sequence is 15 residues long. This CDR3 reads CSVRGGRVANYGYTF. CDR3 coding DNA: TGCAGCGTTCGGGGAGGGAGGGTAGCTAACTATGGCTACACCTTC.

This clonotype was found many times. The chain has TRBV7-3 and TRBJ2-2; D uncertain. The germline V and J ends were trimmed by 0 bases and 5 bases, with 7 bases remaining between them. Germline V CDR1 and CDR2: SGHTA, FQGTGA. The CDR3 contains 14 residues. As DNA, the CDR3 is TGTGCCAGCAGCTTAACATTCCGTACCGGGGAGCTGTTTTTT. As protein: CASSLTFRTGELFF.

Points on this clonotype: The junction departs from germline at one end; a sequencing error may be responsible. J is TRBJ1-1 and V is TRBV12-3 or TRBV12-4; TRBD1 matches 9 bases. CDR3 length equals 13 residues. DNA for the CDR3: TGTGCCACCAGGACAGGGGAGAACCCTGAAGCTTTCTTT. It yields the protein CATRTGENPEAFF.

This chain connects TRBV9 to TRBJ2-7; D is possibly TRBD1 (5 bases). Germline lookup yields CDR1 SGDLS and CDR2 YYNGEE. This CDR3 region has 15 residues. V dropped 0 bases and J dropped 4 bases, with 14 bases sitting between them. CDR3 in DNA: TGTGCCAGCAGCGTAGCCGACGGACAAAAGTACGAGCAGTACTTC. This encodes CASSVADGQKYEQYF.

V is TRBV12-3 or TRBV12-4 and J is TRBJ2-1, with D unresolved. Trimming shortened V by 3 bases and J by 7 bases, and 10 bases separated the two germline ends. There are 13 residues in the CDR3. CDR3 sequence: CASSLWTINEQFF. CDR3 nucleotides: TGTGCCAGCAGTTTGTGGACCATTAATGAGCAGTTCTTC.

The CDR3 bases are TGCGCCAGCAGCTTGGCCGAAGTAGCAGAAGCTTTCTTT. Translation gives CASSLAEVAEAFF. V and J are TRBV5-1 and TRBJ1-1; D unresolved. Per the germline V gene, CDR1 is SGHRS and CDR2 is YFSETQ. This CDR3 has 13 residues. V lost 0 bases and J lost 8, with 11 bases in between.

This clonotype was detected only a few times. The gene calls are TRBV6-5 and TRBJ2-3, with 9 nucleotides matching TRBD2. The CDR3 has 13 residues. Germline CDR1 is MNHEY and CDR2 is SVGAGI. Trimming removed 6 bases from V and 7 bases from J; junction bases left unmatched: 5. The CDR3 coding sequence is TGTGCCAGCAGGGCGGGAGGGCTTCATACGCAGTATTTT. It encodes CASRAGGLHTQYF.

This clonotype was recorded at least ten times. The rearrangement uses TRBV7-2 and TRBJ2-7; D remains unclear. V dropped 4 bases and J dropped 9 bases, with 13 bases sitting between them. There are 12 residues in the CDR3. The germline gives CDR1 SGHTA, CDR2 FQGNSA. The CDR3 coding sequence is TGTGCCAGCAGCTCCCTGAGACCTCCGCAGTACTTC. Amino acids: CASSSLRPPQYF.

A few counts support this clonotype. A much larger clone lies one base from this, so it may be a read error. The chain is built from TRBV29-1 and TRBJ1-1; the D is unclear. CDR1 is SQVTM and CDR2 is ANQGSEA in the germline V gene. The V end was cut by 7 bases, the J end by 4 bases, with 16 bases between. This CDR3 contains 13 residues. CDR3 loop: CSASSQFGTEAFF. Written as DNA, the CDR3 is TGCAGCGCGTCGTCACAGTTTGGCACTGAAGCTTTCTTT.